The 21 T cell receptor beta chains below were found in one sample sequenced in a study of T cells in Graves' hyperthyroidism and ophthalmopathy. Amplification of TCR beta CDR3 regions used RNA as the template. The TCR CDR3 was amplified in a first-round RT-PCR using the HTBI primer set. One entry per CDR3 protein, called by TCRdb with MiXCR from the multiplex PCR reads. The repertoire holds around 380,000 distinct CDR3 sequences, with about 13% as singletons. Sequencing was done on a sample of blood. The source of these receptors is a man aged 30 to 39 with Graves' hyperthyroidism that later progressed to Graves' ophthalmopathy.

The table lists this clonotype with a few counts. The chain joins TRBV10-2 to TRBJ2-3, with 10 bases fitting TRBD2. Germline-derived CDR1 and CDR2 are WSHSY and SAAADI. CDR3 length: 16 amino acids. V lost 6 bases to trimming and J lost 5 bases; unmatched junction nucleotides: 11. CDR3 sequence reads: CASRRISGGGIDTQYF. The CDR3 bases are TGCGCCAGCAGGAGAATAAGCGGGGGGGGAATAGATACGCAGTATTTT.

This clonotype was recorded at least ten times. The chain uses TRBV30 and TRBJ2-7; possibly TRBD1 for D (5 bases). Germline CDR1 is GTSNPN and CDR2 is SVGIG (reference sequence). The V gene lost 5 bases and the J gene lost 0 bases, with 14 bases spanning the gap. The CDR3 is 14 residues long. Written as DNA, the CDR3 is TGTGCCTGGGCGACAGCGTCGATCTCCTACGAGCAGTACTTC. As protein: CAWATASISYEQYF.

This chain connects TRBV7-9 to TRBJ1-5, with 7 bases lining up with TRBD1. The CDR3 runs 14 residues. Germline-derived CDR1 and CDR2 are SEHNR and FQNEAQ (reference sequence). Trimming at V came to 11 bases and at J to 0 bases, leaving 7 bases not matched to a gene. CDR3 protein: CAVPGQYSNQPQHF. CDR3 bases: TGTGCCGTACCGGGACAGTATAGCAATCAGCCCCAGCATTTT. Based on the CDR3 plus reference TRBV7-9 and TRBJ1-5, the full variable domain is DTGVSQNPRHKITKRGQNVTFRCDPISEHNRLYWYRQTLGQGPEFLTYFQNEAQLEKSRLLSDRFSAERPKGSFSTLEIQRTEQGDSAMYLCAVPGQYSNQPQHFGDGTRLSIL.

At least ten counts were recorded for this clonotype. The chain couples TRBV2 to TRBJ1-5; tentative D call: TRBD1 (5 bases). Germline loops: CDR1 SNHLY, CDR2 FYNNEI. V lost 1 base, J lost 0 bases, and 10 bases lay in between. The CDR3 is 16 residues long. CDR3 DNA sequence: TGTGCCAGCAGTGAAGGGGGCATTGATAGCAATCAGCCCCAGCATTTT. This sequence encodes CASSEGGIDSNQPQHF.

The chain links TRBV29-1 to TRBJ1-5; D is unclear. CDR3 length equals 13 residues. CDR1 is SQVTM and CDR2 is ANQGSEA in the germline V gene. The ends were cut back, 2 bases at V and 6 bases at J, with 11 bases in the middle. The CDR3 region has the DNA TGCAGCGTTGAAACAGAGGGTTCTCAGCCCCAGCATTTT. Residues: CSVETEGSQPQHF.

The chain carries TRBV19 and TRBJ2-7, with D uncertain. The CDR3 extends over 15 amino acids. V lost 5 bases and J lost 1, with 15 bases in between. CDR1 and CDR2 from the germline V gene are LNHDA and SQIVND (reference sequence). The CDR3, as DNA: TGTGCCAGTAGTCAAGGACCCCTGGTTTCCTACGAGCAGTACTTC. Translating gives CASSQGPLVSYEQYF.

In this sample, this clonotype turned up many times. V is TRBV5-6 and J is TRBJ2-7, with a weak D call TRBD1 (6 bases). V was shortened by 3 bases and J by 0 bases, with 13 bases between the two germline ends. The CDR3 contains 15 residues. CDR1 is SGHDT and CDR2 is YYEEEE in the germline V gene. The CDR3 DNA sequence: TGTGCCAGCAGCTGGATCGACAGGAGCTCCTACGAGCAGTACTTC. Protein product: CASSWIDRSSYEQYF.

This clonotype was picked up a small number of times. The CDR3 protein is CASSQNLWDPFGETQYF. The CDR3 region has the DNA TGTGCCAGCAGCCAAAACCTTTGGGATCCCTTCGGGGAGACCCAGTACTTC. This chain uses TRBV3-1 with TRBJ2-5, with unresolved D. The CDR3 loop spans 17 amino acids. Germline-derived CDR1 and CDR2 are LGHDT and YNNKEL (reference sequence). V was trimmed by 2 bases and J by 5 bases, leaving 21 bases between them.

The chain employs TRBV5-1 and TRBJ1-3; D gene unclear. Between the trimmed V and J ends, which lost 4 bases and 2 bases, there was a span of 10 bases. In germline, CDR1 is SGHRS, CDR2 YFSETQ. CDR3 length equals 14 residues. The CDR3 coding sequence is TGCGCCAGCAGCCCCCAAGGGCCTGGAAACACCATATATTTT. The encoded protein is CASSPQGPGNTIYF. The full variable domain, rest sourced from reference TRBV5-1 and TRBJ1-3, is KAGVTQTPRYLIKTRGQQVTLSCSPISGHRSVSWYQQTPGQGLQFLFEYFSETQRNKGNFPGRFSGRQFSNSRSEMNVSTLELGDSALYLCASSPQGPGNTIYFGEGSWLTVV.

This clonotype was counted many times. The chain recombines TRBV20-1 with TRBJ1-2, with D maybe TRBD1 (6 bases). V gave up 1 base and J gave up 2 bases, with 11 bases separating them. This CDR3 has 14 amino acids. The germline V gene encodes CDR1 DFQATT and CDR2 SNEGSKA (reference sequence). CDR3 in DNA: TGCAGTGCTAGAGCCGGGACACTGAACTATGGCTACACCTTC. Translated, it gives CSARAGTLNYGYTF.

A note on this clonotype: Just one base apart from a much larger clone, this may be a read error. The genes are TRBV7-9 and TRBJ2-5; TRBD2 might be the D (5 bases). The CDR3 runs 16 residues. V shed 5 bases and J shed 2 bases, with 18 bases lying between them. CDR1 SEHNR and CDR2 FQNEAQ come from the germline V gene (reference sequence). CDR3 amino acids: CASSVTLRGWQETQYF. The CDR3 bases are TGTGCCAGCAGCGTCACCCTCAGAGGGTGGCAAGAGACCCAGTACTTC.

The chain is built from TRBV6-2 or TRBV6-3 and TRBJ1-2; 8 bases agree with TRBD1. Germline CDR1 and CDR2: MNHEY and SVGEGT. This CDR3 region has 15 residues. The ends lost 0 bases at V and 4 bases at J; junction bases unmatched: 4. CDR3 region: CASSYSTGTGYGYTF. As DNA, the CDR3 is TGTGCCAGCAGTTACTCGACGGGGACAGGCTATGGCTACACCTTC.

About this clonotype: A much larger clonotype is one base distant, so this may be a read error. The chain links TRBV7-8 to TRBJ1-5; 11 bases are shared with TRBD1. Germline CDR1 is SGHVS and CDR2 is FQNEAQ. This CDR3 region has 15 residues. CDR3 sequence reads: CASSLGTGGFQPLHF. The CDR3 DNA reads TGTGCCAGCAGCTTAGGGACAGGGGGCTTTCAGCCCCTGCATTTT.

This clonotype showed up many times. V gene TRBV6-1 combines with J gene TRBJ1-1; no reliable D call. The CDR3 length is 13 residues. The V gene lost 5 bases and the J gene lost 3 bases, with 10 bases spanning the gap. CDR1 is MNHNS and CDR2 is SASEGT in the germline V gene. CDR3 nucleotide sequence: TGTGCCAGCAGTCAACAGTCTTACACTGAAGCTTTCTTT. It specifies CASSQQSYTEAFF.

Points on this clonotype: A read error may be the cause here, since a much bigger clone is one base away. The conserved closing phenylalanine or tryptophan is absent in this CDR3, likely reflecting a read error. The rearrangement uses TRBV6-2 or TRBV6-3 and TRBJ1-1; the D gene is possibly TRBD1 (6 bases). V lost 7 bases and J lost 0, with 12 bases in between. The CDR3 contains 14 residues. Germline assignment: CDR1 MNHEY and CDR2 SVGEGT. This CDR3 is CASIDRSMNTEAFS. CDR3 DNA sequence: TGTGCCAGCATAGACAGGTCGATGAACACTGAAGCTTTCTCT.

This clonotype was detected many times. V usage is TRBV27 and J usage is TRBJ1-1, with unresolved D. V gave up 6 bases and J gave up 0 bases, with 11 bases separating them. The CDR3 is made up of 14 amino acids. Germline V gene lookup returns CDR1 MNHEY and CDR2 SMNVEV (reference sequence). CDR3 in DNA: TGTGCCAGCAGCCCCGGGGTATTGAACACTGAAGCTTTCTTT. Its protein product is CASSPGVLNTEAFF.

The sample holds many counts of this clonotype. This chain uses TRBV11-2 with TRBJ2-1; possibly TRBD2 for D (5 bases). Germline loops: CDR1 SGHAT, CDR2 FQNNGV. CDR3 length equals 13 residues. Between the trimmed V and J ends, which lost 0 bases and 12 bases, there was a span of 12 bases. The CDR3 loop is CASSLDFGVAQFF. In DNA, the CDR3 is TGTGCCAGCAGCTTAGATTTCGGGGTCGCGCAGTTCTTC. Full variable domain (remainder filled in from reference TRBV11-2 and TRBJ2-1): EAGVAQSPRYKIIEKRQSVAFWCNPISGHATLYWYQQILGQGPKLLIQFQNNGVVDDSQLPKDRFSAERLKGVDSTLKIQPAKLEDSAVYLCASSLDFGVAQFFGPGTRLTVL.

In its sample, this clonotype was seen many times. The V and J genes are TRBV12-3 or TRBV12-4 and TRBJ2-1, with TRBD2 identical over 7 bases. There are 18 residues in the CDR3. Unmatched junction bases numbered 19, after V lost 7 bases and J lost 4 bases. The CDR3 bases are TGTGCCAGCAACGAAGGGCGGGGGAGACATCAGATTTACAATGAGCAGTTCTTC. This gives the protein CASNEGRGRHQIYNEQFF.

This clonotype was observed many times. This rearrangement joins TRBV5-6 to TRBJ1-2, with TRBD1 matching over 7 bases. Germline CDR1 reads SGHDT; CDR2 reads YYEEEE. The V segment lost 5 bases and the J segment 4 bases; nucleotides outside the gene matches: 11. The CDR3 covers 15 residues. The CDR3 sequence is CASSHGTEDFYGYTF. The DNA for the CDR3 is TGTGCCAGCAGTCATGGGACAGAAGACTTCTATGGCTACACCTTC.

This clonotype was seen many times. The J gene is TRBJ1-2, the V gene TRBV6-1; tentative D call: TRBD1 (5 bases). The V gene's germline CDR1 is MNHNS and CDR2 SASEGT. The V end was cut by 6 bases, the J end by 3 bases, with 14 bases between. This CDR3 contains 14 residues. This CDR3 is CASSLSKGYYGYTF. CDR3 in DNA: TGTGCCAGCAGCCTAAGTAAGGGGTACTATGGCTACACCTTC.

This clonotype was seen repeatedly, ten times or more. This CDR3 is CASSPGEGSTEAFF. CDR3 coding DNA: TGTGCCAGCAGCCCCGGGGAGGGAAGCACTGAAGCTTTCTTT. The rearrangement joins TRBV11-2 to TRBJ1-1; unclear D gene. CDR1 is SGHAT, CDR2 FQNNGV, per germline. The CDR3 length is 14 residues. Trimming pared 5 bases from V and 4 bases from J, leaving 14 bases between.